One sample yielded the 4 T cell receptor beta chains listed below, sequenced in a study of post-analysis software for immune sequencing data. Their antigens remain unidentified. Study findings and constraints: Patients used about five TRBV segments, including TRBV5-6, TRBV5-1 and TRBV20-1, more often than controls.

Tagging with unique molecular identifiers was a feature of the TCR beta cDNA libraries. TCRdb used MiXCR to reprocess the PCR reads, holding one entry per CDR3 protein. The sample lists about half a million distinct CDR3 sequences; around 40% were seen once. The sequencing input was blood. Source of these receptors: a girl between 5 and 17 years old with multiple sclerosis.

This clonotype was picked up a small number of times. The V and J genes are TRBV10-3 and TRBJ1-5, with TRBD1 matching over 7 bases. The V segment lost 2 bases and the J segment 6 bases; nucleotides outside the gene matches: 1. Germline lookup yields CDR1 ENHRY and CDR2 SYGVKD. This CDR3 region has 13 residues. CDR3 in amino acids: CAISEGDSQPQHF. CDR3 DNA sequence: TGTGCCATCAGTGAGGGGGACAGTCAGCCCCAGCATTTT.

This clonotype was recorded a few times. The J gene is TRBJ1-2, the V gene TRBV20-1, with D maybe TRBD1 (6 bases). V lost 0 bases and J lost 4, with 21 bases in between. The CDR3 extends over 17 amino acids. Germline V gene sequence: CDR1 DFQATT, CDR2 SNEGSKA (reference sequence). DNA of the CDR3: TGCAGTGCTAGAGAGACTACAGGGCGTACTTCCTTCTATGGCTACACCTTC. It codes for CSARETTGRTSFYGYTF.

V usage is TRBV7-8 and J usage is TRBJ1-4; 7 nucleotides line up with TRBD1. This CDR3 has 15 amino acids. Germline lookup yields CDR1 SGHVS and CDR2 FQNEAQ. Germline trimming cut 4 bases from V and 1 base from J; bases unmatched to any gene: 3. The CDR3: CASSSRQGTNEKLFF. The DNA of the CDR3 is TGTGCCAGCAGCTCCCGACAGGGAACTAATGAAAAACTGTTTTTT.

The rearrangement uses TRBV4-1 and TRBJ2-7; 14 bases are a match to TRBD2. The length of the CDR3 is 16 residues. J was trimmed by 4 bases and V by 3 bases; bases with no gene match: 5. Germline V CDR1 and CDR2: MGHRA, YSYEKL. CDR3 residues: CASSQRGTSGSYEQYF. The CDR3 DNA reads TGCGCCAGCAGCCAGAGAGGGACTAGCGGGAGTTACGAGCAGTACTTC.